The T cell receptor beta chain under discussion was sequenced for a study of blood T cell repertoires in COVID-19. At the level of the study: Researchers got acute and convalescent COVID-19 samples from the United States, Italy and Spain.

Original processing notes: It was from reference gene primer amplification that nucleated cell counts were estimated. The assay was immunoSEQ multiplex PCR, and TCRdb's table has in-frame clones only and misses some. V and J calls and clone size come straight from that table; D and trimming were deduced from the DNA. The sample has over 250,000 clones, roughly 86% seen once. Trimming took off 1 base at V and 5 bases at J, with 12 bases between the two ends. Germline V CDR1 and CDR2: MGHRA, YSYEKL. The CDR3 consists of 14 residues. Participants were placed into cohorts based on the clinical history they reported. Two negative PCRs, clearance, or symptom resolution characterized the recovered Cohort 3 donors.

The sequenced sample was PBMCs or T cells enriched from blood (not recorded which). The J gene is TRBJ2-7, the V gene TRBV4-1, with TRBD2 as a possible D gene (7 bases). The clonotype originates from a woman between 55 and 75 years old who had recovered from COVID-19. CDR3 residues: CASSQGGGVDEQYF. DNA for the CDR3: TGCGCCAGCAGCCAAGGAGGGGGGGTCGACGAGCAGTACTTC.